Detailed here is one TCR beta chain. The data derive from a study of cytomegalovirus exposure and HLA in healthy donors. PCR used 60 Vbeta primers and 13 Jbeta primers. Assay: immunoSEQ multiplex PCR; the TCRdb copy retains only in-frame clones and omits some. The data hold 150,000 or so clones, with roughly 85% observed a single time. Likely unrecorded immune exposures existed in these nominally healthy donors. The clonotype was recovered from a man between 18 and 29 years old in good health and CMV-seropositive. Sequenced: PBMCs.

The DNA for the CDR3 is TGTGCCAGCAGCTTAAGACAGAGCACCTACGAGCAGTACTTC. This codes for CASSLRQSTYEQYF. V and J are TRBV5-4 and TRBJ2-7; the D gene is possibly TRBD1 (5 bases). Trimming took off 2 bases at V and 2 bases at J, with 11 bases between the two ends. Germline V CDR1 and CDR2: SGHNT, YYREEE (reference sequence). The CDR3 has 14 residues.